This TCR beta chain appears in the sequencing data of a study of blood T cells in healthy people across ages. The CDR3 contains 17 residues. The germline gives CDR1 LGHNA, CDR2 YNFKEQ. Trimming removed 4 bases from V and 1 base from J; junction bases left unmatched: 13. The sample holds many counts of this clonotype. Its target is unknown. A sample-barcoded 5' primer and a J-beta primer mix were used in a second PCR of about 7 to 12 cycles. Each of the cDNA molecules was tagged by a template-switch adaptor with 12 random nucleotides. TCRdb itself ran the 5' RACE reads through MiXCR, one entry per CDR3 protein. The sample lists around 1,500,000 distinct CDR3 sequences; 25% to 30% were seen once. Study findings and constraints: A greater number of naive CD4+ cells and higher diversity distinguished long-lived donors from aged donors.

The receptor's source is a woman aged 25 to 39 in good health. The material sequenced was blood. This chain connects TRBV4-2 to TRBJ2-7; 7 nucleotides agree with TRBD2. CDR3 sequence reads: CASSPRGSVGGSYEQYF. The CDR3 DNA reads as TGTGCCAGCAGCCCCCGGGGCTCGGTGGGGGGGTCCTACGAGCAGTACTTC.